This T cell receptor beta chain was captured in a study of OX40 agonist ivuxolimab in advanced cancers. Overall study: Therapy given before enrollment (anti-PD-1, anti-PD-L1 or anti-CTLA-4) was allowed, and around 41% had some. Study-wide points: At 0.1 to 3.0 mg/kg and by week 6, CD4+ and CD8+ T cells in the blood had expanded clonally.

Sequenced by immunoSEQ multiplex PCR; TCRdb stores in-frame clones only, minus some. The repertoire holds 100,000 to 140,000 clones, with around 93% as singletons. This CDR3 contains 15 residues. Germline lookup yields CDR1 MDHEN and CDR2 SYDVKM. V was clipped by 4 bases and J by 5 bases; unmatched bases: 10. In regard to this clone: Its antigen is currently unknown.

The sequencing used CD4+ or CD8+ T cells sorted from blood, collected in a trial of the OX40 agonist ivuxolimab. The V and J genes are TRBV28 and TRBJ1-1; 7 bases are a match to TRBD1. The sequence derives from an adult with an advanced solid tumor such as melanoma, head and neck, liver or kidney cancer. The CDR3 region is CASSSREGAGTEAFF. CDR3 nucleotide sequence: TGTGCCAGCAGTTCCCGTGAGGGGGCAGGAACTGAAGCTTTCTTT.